Here is one T cell receptor (beta chain) with its context. This clone appeared a single time. The clone's antigen remains unknown. No much larger clone exists at a distance of one base, and base qualities are not known. The cohort comprised 550 to 700 healthy bone marrow donors. All cohort members were sampled while nominally healthy, although unrecorded immune exposures were likely present. The donor was CMV seronegative and was included in the group of 352 seronegative cohort members. A peripheral blood sample was provided by each donor, and peripheral blood mononuclear cells were used for TCR beta sequencing. The Qiagen DNeasy Blood Extraction Kit was used to extract genomic DNA from the blood cell samples. This record comes from a study of cytomegalovirus exposure and HLA in healthy donors (dated by TCRdb to between 2016 and 2019). Regarding the study in general: According to an earlier analysis of a few hundred of the donors, some 170 million T cells yielded 90 million to 130 million unique TCR beta sequences and 276 Gb of sequence data. In a later genetic analysis, genome-wide SNP genotypes for about 60% of the 666 donors were used, and that subset was treated as a discovery cohort. An early release that covered about 640 HLA-typed donors contained approximately 300 gigabases of sequencing data and about 93 million unique TCR sequences. The T cell repertoires of several hundred subjects were profiled by immunosequencing and related to cytomegalovirus serostatus. Four to six DR-DQ haplotypes were handled as single units for association and clustering, since linkage in the cohort was strong. Rather than drawing on any new phenotypic data, the later analysis identified candidate immune exposures from TCR beta sequences and the way those sequences occurred across donors. Besides the first cohort of approximately 670 subjects, a separate validation cohort made up of around 120 different subjects was used. Of the roughly 400 genotyped donors, less than 90% were placed in the genetic ancestry cluster associated with self-reported Caucasian donors. To predict cytomegalovirus infection status, the study combined high-throughput TCR immunosequencing, statistical association of individual TCRs with disease status, and machine learning. Class I and class II HLA loci were covered by the typing at four-digit resolution. The aim of the study was to test whether cataloging public T cell receptors could identify signatures of past pathogen exposure. Alongside the repertoire data, information on donor age, sex, ethnicity and CMV serostatus was compiled. All discovery cohort repertoires had been generated using a single sequencing platform. To study patterns of TCR occurrence, a later analysis re-analyzed previously published TCR beta repertoires from hundreds of donors and added high-resolution HLA genotyping. An earlier analysis of around 580 of the donors used high-throughput TCR beta sequencing to judge whether each TCR beta V gene segment behaved as functional or pseudogenic. Across some 400 genotyped donors of the cohort, an average of roughly 250,000 unique TCR beta nucleotide sequences per donor were sequenced, and 15% to 20% of those sequences were non-productive. Typing coverage differed by locus: A, B, C, DRB1 and DQB1 were typed in roughly 620-640 donors, DQA1 in 522, DPA1 in some 570, and DPB1 in just under 490.

Results and caveats for the whole study, not just this receptor: The only immune exposure information available for the cohort was CMV serostatus. A group of highly shared sequence variants was considered likely to be a technical artifact of the sequencing pipeline. In a later genetic analysis, fewer N-insertions in productive TCRs were reported among donors in an Asian-associated ancestry cluster than the roughly 710-donor mean. According to a later analysis, parvovirus B19, influenza, CMV and Epstein-Barr virus appeared linked to several top co-occurrence clusters. An earlier analysis of approximately 600 of the donors showed that most TCR beta V segments appeared in productive rearrangements either about 87% or about 30% of the time, which broadly matched IMGT annotations. When HLA alleles, especially DR and DQ, strongly co-occurred, attributing TCR associations to individual alleles was difficult. The classifier was reported to diagnose cytomegalovirus status with high specificity and sensitivity in both the original and validation cohorts. At a false discovery rate of 0.05, a later analysis linked 16,951 TCR beta sequences to specific HLA alleles. V-gene and J-gene trimming of TCR beta chains was associated with a missense DCLRE1C variant in a later genetic analysis, and the association was replicated in an independent cohort. Because HLA typing was missing for some donors at each locus, association tests included only the typed subset. The 87-base-pair reads could not distinguish some IMGT-functional V segments, including TRBV6-2 and TRBV6-3, so those segments were excluded. The earlier analysis of some 560 of the donors excluded about 16 rarely observed V segments, including chromosome 9 orphons, because counts were too low. The authors suggested that the approach could potentially be extended to other disease states and immunological phenotypes. In a later analysis, most CMV-associated TCR beta chains were found to appear HLA-restricted, with HLA associations seemingly driven largely by CMV exposure. The study gave a list of 150 to 200 TCR beta chains associated with cytomegalovirus. A later analysis found that HLA-associated TCR beta chains were more clonally expanded and had lower generation probabilities than equally common non-associated chains. This cohort had only TCR beta chains sequenced, and the lack of alpha or paired-chain data limited which features could be detected. A few of the identified cytomegalovirus-associated TCR beta chains were confirmed in vitro to be specific for cytomegalovirus antigens. A further reported finding was that TCR beta sequences accurately predicted the HLA-A and HLA-B alleles for most subjects in the first cohort. Correlated functional status among segregating V segments might reflect linkage disequilibrium, but an unknown experimental factor could not be ruled out. According to a later analysis, TCR association rates differed among HLA loci, with DRB1 alleles showing the most associated TCRs and HLA-C alleles showing the fewest. Most TCR sequences were seen in very few donors, while some public TCRs were found in many individuals. Presence/absence analyses assumed roughly uniform sequencing depth across donors, an assumption that may not hold.

Library construction relied on the immunoSEQ multiplex PCR assay. A mixture of 60 forward primers for TCR Vbeta segments and 13 reverse primers for TCR Jbeta segments was used in the multiplex PCR. The CDR3 region of rearranged TCR beta genes was amplified from genomic DNA with a multiplex PCR assay. The amplified TCR beta libraries were sequenced on the Illumina HiSeq System as 87-base-pair reads. As for how the authors treated the data: In a later analysis, tens of millions of unique TCR beta chains were counted across the approximately 670 repertoires, and roughly 11 million of these chains were shared by at least two donors. Raw reads were error-corrected and collapsed into unique sequences by a nearest-neighbor algorithm in which closely related sequences were merged to remove PCR and sequencing errors. V, D and J gene segments were assigned by aligning CDR3 sequences to IMGT reference sequences. For a sequence to be retained, at least a six-nucleotide match to both a V gene segment and a J gene segment was required. Rearrangements were called productive when the CDR3 lacked stop codons and stayed in frame with V and J; all others were non-productive. CDR3 was defined by IMGT convention, running from the second conserved V-encoded cysteine to the conserved J-encoded phenylalanine. The earlier analysis of a few hundred of the donors excluded sequences that lacked an unambiguous match to a single V gene segment. In an earlier analysis of roughly 600 of the donors, a V segment was called functional when productive rearrangements were above 56.7%, and segregating when the standard deviation between donors exceeded 5%. To diagnose cytomegalovirus status from the catalog of TCR beta chain sequences, a statistical classification framework was built. A later analysis assigned V and J genes by comparing TCR nucleotide sequences with IMGT/GENE-DB human TR gene sequences. In a later analysis, CDR3 sequences and most-parsimonious VDJ recombination scenarios were assigned using the TCRdist pipeline. In a later analysis, each TCR beta chain was defined by its CDR3 amino acid sequence together with its V-gene family, and reads lacking a unique V-gene family were excluded. In a later analysis, approximately 640 highly shared, low-generation-probability nucleotide sequences were removed to address suspected cross-contamination and a sequencing artifact. In a later analysis, a clonal expansion index was calculated for each public chain from normalized within-repertoire ranks of inferred template counts. In a later analysis, generation probabilities were computed using a VDJ recombination model fitted to out-of-frame rearrangements, and the results were checked against IGoR. Hypergeometric tests were used in a later analysis to score TCR-TCR, TCR-HLA and TCR-CMV co-occurrence, with a repertoire-size bias correction applied to the TCR pairs. In a later analysis, false discovery rates were estimated by permuting HLA or CMV assignments 20 times. A later analysis grouped co-occurring TCRs with DBSCAN, adding TCRdist sequence similarity when clustering within HLA-allele-positive subsets. Repertoires with fewer than 30,000 or more than 120,000 public chains, plus five repertoires with anomalous nucleotide sharing, were excluded from co-occurrence clustering. TCRdb mirrors the immuneACCESS table, restricted to in-frame sequences. Some clones are absent from its copies; in checked studies, under half trace to an unresolved V gene, and the reason for the others is unknown. That table furnishes V, J and clone size, whereas the DNA furnished D and trimming. Counted in this sample were 200,000 to 250,000 clones; roughly 80% of them appeared once. 2.9% of the sample is held by the ten biggest clonotypes.

In the germline V gene, CDR1 corresponds to MNHEY and CDR2 to SVGAGI. The CDR3 measures 16 amino acids from cysteine to phenylalanine. CDR3 DNA only is kept here, 48 bases in frame from base 1. The germline V end is reduced by 4 bases and the J end by 6 bases; junction bases left unmatched: 7. This receptor was obtained from a man between 25 and 39 years old in good health and CMV-seronegative. Sequences were obtained from PBMCs. The rearranged chain carries TRBV6-5 and TRBJ1-6, and TRBD1 matches 9 of the central bases. The DNA is TGTGCCAGCAGTTCGACAGGGGGAGGTAGTAATTCACCCCTCCACTTT. Protein translation: CASSSTGGGSNSPLHF.